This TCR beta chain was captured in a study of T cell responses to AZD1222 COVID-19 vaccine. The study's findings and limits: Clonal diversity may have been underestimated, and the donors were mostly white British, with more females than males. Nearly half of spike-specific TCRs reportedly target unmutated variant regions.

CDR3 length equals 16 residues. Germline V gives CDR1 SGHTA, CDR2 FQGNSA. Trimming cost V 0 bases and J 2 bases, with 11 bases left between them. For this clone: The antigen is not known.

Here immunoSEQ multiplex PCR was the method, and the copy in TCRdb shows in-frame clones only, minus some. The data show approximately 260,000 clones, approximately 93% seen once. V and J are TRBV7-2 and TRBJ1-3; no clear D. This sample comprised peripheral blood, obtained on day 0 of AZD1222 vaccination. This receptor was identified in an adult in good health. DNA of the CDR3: TGTGCCAGCAGCTTAGCGTTGTCAGGAGCTGGAAACACCATATATTTT. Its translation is CASSLALSGAGNTIYF.